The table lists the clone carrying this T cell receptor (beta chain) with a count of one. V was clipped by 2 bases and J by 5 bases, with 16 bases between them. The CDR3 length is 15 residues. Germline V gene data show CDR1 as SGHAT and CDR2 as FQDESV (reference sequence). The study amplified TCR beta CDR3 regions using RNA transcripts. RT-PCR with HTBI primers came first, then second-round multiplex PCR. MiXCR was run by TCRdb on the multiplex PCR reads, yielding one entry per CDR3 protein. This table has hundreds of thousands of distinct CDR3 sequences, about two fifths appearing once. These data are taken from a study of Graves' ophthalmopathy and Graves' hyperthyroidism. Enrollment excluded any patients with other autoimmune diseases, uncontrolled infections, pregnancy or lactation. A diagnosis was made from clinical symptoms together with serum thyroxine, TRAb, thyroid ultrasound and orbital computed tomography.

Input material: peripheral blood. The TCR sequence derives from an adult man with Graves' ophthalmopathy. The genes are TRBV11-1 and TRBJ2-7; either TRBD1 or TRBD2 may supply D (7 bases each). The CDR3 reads CASSLLDRTRDEQYF. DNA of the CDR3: TGTGCCAGCAGCTTACTGGACAGGACTAGGGACGAGCAGTACTTC.